This TCR beta chain was sequenced for a study of post-analysis software for immune sequencing data. Study-level results: Included in a set of a few TRBV segments more frequent in patients than controls were TRBV5-6, TRBV5-1 and TRBV20-1.

This clonotype turned up a few times. What it binds is unknown. Sequencing libraries made from TCR beta cDNA carried unique molecular identifiers. TCRdb analysed the PCR reads with MiXCR anew, one entry per CDR3 protein. The repertoire has hundreds of thousands of distinct CDR3 sequences, around 60% of them found once; the top ten carry approximately 10%. This CDR3 has 14 residues. CDR1 SEHNR and CDR2 FQNEAQ come from the germline V gene (reference sequence). This sequence originates from a girl aged 2 to 10 with multiple sclerosis. Sequenced: blood. V is TRBV7-9 and J is TRBJ2-5, with 13 nucleotides matching TRBD2. The closer fit of TRBJ2-7 to the DNA end suggests the J call may be wrong. Here the CDR3 reads CASSIGLAGDEQYF. CDR3 coding DNA: TGTGCCAGCAGCATAGGACTAGCGGGGGACGAGCAGTACTTC.